Listed here are 15 T cell receptor beta chains from one sample, sequenced in a study of T cell clonotyping in hematopoietic cell transplantation. Sequencing used immunoSEQ multiplex PCR; TCRdb keeps in-frame clones, though not all of them. This table holds nearly 9,500 clones, 95% to 98% found once. The specimen comprised peripheral blood mononuclear cells, sampled 100 days after allogeneic stem cell transplant. These receptors came from a male patient aged 60 to 75 who had an allogeneic stem cell transplant from a related donor, so the T cells may come from the graft donor. Some clones in this sample may be carry-over from other donors' samples.

The chain joins TRBV7-6 to TRBJ2-5; D remains unclear. The CDR3 contains 13 residues. V dropped 0 bases and J dropped 3 bases, with 5 bases sitting between them. Germline CDR1 reads SGHVS; CDR2 reads FNYEAQ. The CDR3 DNA sequence: TGTGCCAGCAGCTTAGCGGGGAAAGAGACCCAGTACTTC. Translation gives CASSLAGKETQYF.

This clone was found once. The rearrangement links TRBV7-8 to TRBJ1-2; maybe TRBD1 (5 bases). The germline V gene encodes CDR1 SGHVS and CDR2 FQNEAQ. V lost 0 bases and J 7 bases, leaving 9 bases between the germline ends. The CDR3 is 13 amino acids. The CDR3 nucleotides are TGTGCCAGCAGCTTAGCCCCGAGGGGTGGCTACACCTTC. Its translation is CASSLAPRGGYTF.

The V gene is TRBV2, the J gene TRBJ2-3; no definite D call. Trimming took 5 bases from V and 2 from J, leaving 8 bases between them. Germline V CDR1 and CDR2: SNHLY, FYNNEI. The CDR3 sequence is 13 residues long. The CDR3 DNA is TGTGCCAGCAGTCCACCATTCACAGATACGCAGTATTTT. Protein product: CASSPPFTDTQYF.

This clone appeared once. V usage is TRBV9 and J usage is TRBJ1-2; D is ambiguous. This CDR3 has 13 amino acids. CDR1 is SGDLS and CDR2 is YYNGEE in the germline V gene. V gave up 0 bases and J gave up 5 bases, with 8 bases separating them. This chain's CDR3 is CASSVDDRYGYTF. The DNA of the CDR3 is TGTGCCAGCAGCGTAGACGACCGGTATGGCTACACCTTC.

V gene TRBV7-2 combines with J gene TRBJ1-5; D unclear. Germline V gives CDR1 SGHTA, CDR2 FQGNSA. V lost 5 bases, J lost 1 base, and 3 bases lay in between. This CDR3 is built from 12 residues. CDR3 in DNA: TGTGCCAGCAGCGTCAGCAATCAGCCCCAGCATTTT. It encodes CASSVSNQPQHF.

The chain carries TRBV7-2 and TRBJ1-5; tentative D call: TRBD1 (5 bases). Germline V CDR1 and CDR2: SGHTA, FQGNSA. V was trimmed by 0 bases and J by 7 bases, leaving 10 bases between them. CDR3 length: 14 residues. The CDR3 nucleotides read TGTGCCAGCAGCTTAGCGGTCAGGGCACAGCCCCAGCATTTT. It specifies CASSLAVRAQPQHF.

The chain is built from TRBV6-5 and TRBJ1-4, with a tentative D call TRBD1 (6 bases). The germline V gene has CDR1 MNHEY and CDR2 SVGAGI. The ends were cut back, 3 bases at V and 8 bases at J, with 16 bases in the middle. This CDR3 spans 15 amino acids. CDR3 nucleotides: TGTGCCAGCAGTTATCTACAGGGCCGGAGCGAAAAACTGTTTTTT. Amino acid sequence: CASSYLQGRSEKLFF.

V usage is TRBV5-1 and J usage is TRBJ2-3; D gene unclear. Germline lookup yields CDR1 SGHRS and CDR2 YFSETQ. V lost 5 bases and J lost 2, with 12 bases in between. The CDR3 length is 14 residues. CDR3 loop: CASRWSEFTDTQYF. The CDR3 DNA reads as TGCGCCAGCAGGTGGTCAGAGTTCACAGATACGCAGTATTTT.

The rearrangement uses TRBV10-1 and TRBJ2-3, with D perhaps TRBD1 (6 bases). The CDR3 totals 16 residues. Trimming removed 11 bases from V and 2 bases from J, with 23 bases in between. Germline V gene sequence: CDR1 WNHNN, CDR2 SYGVQD (reference sequence). The CDR3 loop reads CAGDSEDRPPTDTQYF. In DNA form, the CDR3 reads TGCGCCGGAGATTCCGAAGACAGGCCCCCCACAGATACGCAGTATTTT.

The chain employs TRBV7-9 and TRBJ1-1; 7 bases map to TRBD1. The CDR3 runs to 13 residues. Trimming took 5 bases from V and 5 from J; bases not matched to a gene: 5. The germline V gene encodes CDR1 SEHNR and CDR2 FQNEAQ (reference sequence). CDR3 sequence reads: CASSRIQGTEAFF. The CDR3 bases are TGTGCCAGCAGCCGAATACAGGGGACTGAAGCTTTCTTT.

The chain joins TRBV28 to TRBJ2-7; 8 nucleotides line up with TRBD2. CDR3 length equals 14 residues. CDR1 and CDR2 (germline): MDHEN, SYDVKM. Germline trimming cut 10 bases from V and 2 bases from J; bases unmatched to any gene: 10. The CDR3 DNA reads as TGTGCCACCTCCTCGGGGCGGGGGGCCTACGAGCAGTACTTC. It is translated as CATSSGRGAYEQYF.

V is TRBV4-1 and J is TRBJ1-4; 7 bases are a match to TRBD1. Germline V gene lookup returns CDR1 MGHRA and CDR2 YSYEKL. Trimming took 5 bases from V and 8 from J; bases not matched to a gene: 11. CDR3 length equals 15 residues. CDR3 nucleotide sequence: TGCGCCAGCAGCATTCAGACAGGGTCCTCAGAAAAACTGTTTTTT. Residues: CASSIQTGSSEKLFF.

The chain links TRBV7-2 to TRBJ2-7; 10 bases fit TRBD2. This CDR3 region has 12 residues. V was pared by 9 bases and J by 4 bases, with 3 bases of the junction left unmatched. Germline V CDR1 and CDR2: SGHTA, FQGNSA. CDR3 region: CASGSGGYEQYF. In DNA, the CDR3 is TGTGCCAGTGGTAGCGGGGGGTACGAGCAGTACTTC. The variable domain in full, with the rest retrieved from reference TRBV7-2 and TRBJ2-7, is GAGVSQSPSNKVTEKGKDVELRCDPISGHTALYWYRQSLGQGLEFLIYFQGNSAPDKSGLPSDRFSAERTGGSVSTLTIQRTQQEDSAVYLCASGSGGYEQYFGPGTRLTVT.

The genes are TRBV6-1 and TRBJ1-1, with TRBD1 matching over 8 bases. Germline V gene lookup returns CDR1 MNHNS and CDR2 SASEGT. V trimming: 2 bases; J trimming: 5 bases; junction bases outside the gene matches: 4. The CDR3 spans 14 residues. CDR3 sequence reads: CASSERDRKTEAFF. Here the CDR3 DNA reads TGTGCCAGCAGTGAAAGGGACAGGAAAACTGAAGCTTTCTTT.

The chain recombines TRBV9 with TRBJ1-1, with D unclear. This CDR3 spans 15 amino acids. Germline lookup yields CDR1 SGDLS and CDR2 YYNGEE. V was trimmed by 2 bases and J by 0 bases, leaving 11 bases between them. The CDR3 is CASSVSGSLNTEAFF. CDR3 bases: TGTGCCAGCAGCGTGTCCGGGTCCTTGAACACTGAAGCTTTCTTT.